The 14 T cell receptor beta chains below come from one sample, sequenced in a study of read filtering for tumor transcriptome and immune sequencing. The library was built from 400 ng RNA with molecular barcoded adaptors for alpha/delta and beta/gamma chains. TCRdb ran MiXCR on the reads and lists one entry per CDR3 protein. Of approximately 50,000 distinct CDR3 sequences in the sample, more than 20% are singletons; the top ten hold approximately 18%. Input material: a population of CD138-negative cells sorted from bone marrow. The source is a donor at least 40 years old with multiple myeloma.

This clonotype was observed many times. The junction shows a germline mismatch at one end, possibly a read error. The gene calls are TRBV20-1 and TRBJ2-4; maybe TRBD1 (6 bases). Germline lookup yields CDR1 DFQATT and CDR2 SNEGSKA (reference sequence). The CDR3 covers 14 residues. The CDR3 is CSATPTGMANIQYF. The CDR3 DNA reads as TGCAGTGCCACCCCCACAGGGATGGCAAACATTCAGTATTTC.

Note on this clonotype: The junction departs from germline at one end; a sequencing error may be responsible. The gene calls are TRBV5-1 and TRBJ2-2, with D unclear. CDR1 is SGHRS and CDR2 is YFSETQ in the germline V gene. The CDR3 has 14 amino acids. The CDR3 spells CSSSLARTAGELFF. The CDR3, as DNA: TGCTCCAGCAGCTTGGCAAGGACGGCCGGGGAGCTGTTTTTT.

In this sample, this clonotype turned up many times. This sequence joins TRBV2 and TRBJ1-4; no firm D call. This CDR3 has 14 residues. The V end was cut by 6 bases, the J end by 7 bases, with 15 bases between. Germline V CDR1 and CDR2: SNHLY, FYNNEI. The CDR3 DNA is TGTGCCAGCAGCGGGTTACAAGGAAGTGAAAAACTGTTTTTT. Translating it yields CASSGLQGSEKLFF.

Concerning this clonotype itself: This may arise from a read error, as a much more abundant clone is one base away. The gene calls are TRBV18 and TRBJ2-5, with TRBD2 matching 8 bases. CDR1 and CDR2 (germline): KGHSH, LQKENI. CDR3 size: 16 residues. DNA of the CDR3: TGTGCCAGCTCACCAGTCCCGGCGGGGGGACAAGAGGCCCAGTACTTC. This translates into CASSPVPAGGQEAQYF.

This clonotype was observed many times. The rearrangement uses TRBV5-1 and TRBJ2-7; TRBD2 is a possible D gene (6 bases). Germline CDR1 SGHRS, CDR2 YFSETQ. The CDR3 totals 14 residues. V was clipped by 3 bases and J by 3 bases, with 13 bases between them. The CDR3 coding sequence is TGCGCCAGCAGCTCGGCTAGCGAAAGCTACGAGCAGTACTTC. Translated, it gives CASSSASESYEQYF.

Of note for this clonotype: This could be a read error, since a much larger clone is one nucleotide away. This CDR3 is missing its conserved last phenylalanine or tryptophan, likely due to a read error. The chain has TRBV4-2 and TRBJ2-7, with D possibly TRBD2 on 6 matching bases. This CDR3 is 15 amino acids long. Germline CDR1 LGHNA, CDR2 YNFKEQ. V was cut by 0 bases and J by 0 bases, with 9 bases left in between. The chain's CDR3 is CASSQEGGSSYEQYL. CDR3 coding DNA: TGTGCCAGCAGCCAAGAGGGGGGAAGCTCCTACGAGCAGTACCTC.

This clonotype was recorded a few times. The rearrangement uses TRBV7-9 and TRBJ1-1, with D maybe TRBD1 (6 bases). This CDR3 region has 15 residues. Per the germline V gene, CDR1 is SEHNR and CDR2 is FQNEAQ (reference sequence). V shed 1 base and J shed 1 base, with 10 bases lying between them. The CDR3 here is CASSLGGPANTEAFF. The CDR3 DNA reads as TGTGCCAGCAGCTTAGGGGGGCCTGCGAACACTGAAGCTTTCTTT.

This clonotype was observed a few times. The chain recombines TRBV10-1 with TRBJ2-2, with D tentatively TRBD1 (6 bases). The CDR3 consists of 14 residues. The V and J ends lost 3 bases and 6 bases respectively, with 11 bases between them. Germline values: CDR1 WNHNN, CDR2 SYGVQD (reference sequence). CDR3 sequence (DNA): TGCGCCAGCAGTGAAGGGACAAGTTCCGGGGAGCTGTTTTTT. Translated: CASSEGTSSGELFF.

On this clonotype: At one of its ends the junction is not consistent with the germline gene, which may arise from a read error. The chain uses TRBV7-2 and TRBJ2-1; D not resolved. The germline V gene encodes CDR1 SGHTA and CDR2 FQGNSA. The length of the CDR3 is 15 residues. CDR3 sequence (DNA): TGTGCCAGCAGTGCAGACGTGAGCTCCTACAATGAACAGTTCTTC. It translates to CASSADVSSYNEQFF.

This clonotype occurred many times. V is TRBV14 and J is TRBJ2-1; the match to TRBD2 covers 7 bases. Germline-derived CDR1 and CDR2 are SGHDN and FVKESK. The CDR3 spans 14 residues. V gave up 0 bases and J gave up 6 bases; unmatched junction bases: 2. The CDR3: CASSQDGLVNEQFF. The CDR3 nucleotides read TGTGCCAGCAGCCAAGATGGACTAGTCAATGAGCAGTTCTTC.

Here the CDR3 DNA reads TGCAGTGCGGGGGAGGGTGTGGTCACTGAAGCTTTCTTT. Protein product: CSAGEGVVTEAFF. The V call is TRBV20-1, the J call TRBJ1-1; D may be TRBD1 (5 bases). Trimming stripped 6 bases from V and 4 bases from J, with 15 bases between. This CDR3 contains 13 residues. Germline CDR1 and CDR2: DFQATT and SNEGSKA (reference sequence).

J is TRBJ2-7 and V is TRBV20-1, with TRBD2 as a possible D gene (7 bases). The CDR3 has 15 amino acids. Germline CDR1 is DFQATT and CDR2 is SNEGSKA (reference sequence). V lost 3 bases and J 5 bases, leaving 20 bases between the germline ends. The CDR3 coding sequence is TGCAGTGCTAGCATGGAGGGGGGGTGGAAAGACGAGCAGTACTTC. This encodes CSASMEGGWKDEQYF.

The chain carries TRBV7-6 and TRBJ1-3; D not certain. V lost 6 bases, J lost 0 bases, and 18 bases lay in between. Per germline, CDR1 SGHVS and CDR2 FNYEAQ. The CDR3 runs 17 residues. The CDR3 spells CASSQAPGGDSGNTIYF. As DNA, the CDR3 is TGTGCCAGCAGTCAAGCCCCAGGCGGGGACTCTGGAAACACCATATATTTT.

Points on this clonotype: Germline is not matched at one junction end, which may reflect a read error. V is TRBV19 and J is TRBJ1-1; no reliable D call. The CDR3 loop spans 18 amino acids. Germline values: CDR1 LNHDA, CDR2 SQIVND (reference sequence). DNA for the CDR3: TGTGCCGGTAGTGTACGACGCTCAGATGCCCGGGATTTTGGTGAAGCTTTCTTT. This gives the protein CAGSVRRSDARDFGEAFF.